The 11 T cell receptor beta chains reported below all come from one sample, sequenced in a study of cytomegalovirus exposure and HLA in healthy donors. Profiling relied on immunoSEQ multiplex PCR, and the TCRdb table lists in-frame clones only, not all of them. The sample shows around 300,000 clones, 86% of them seen only once. Sequencing was carried out using PBMCs. Source of these receptors: a woman younger than 35 in good health and CMV-seronegative.

V usage is TRBV18 and J usage is TRBJ2-2; D is possibly TRBD1 (5 bases). The germline V gene encodes CDR1 KGHSH and CDR2 LQKENI. This CDR3 comprises 15 residues. V was cut by 2 bases and J by 6 bases, with 13 bases left in between. The CDR3 nucleotides read TGTGCCAGCTCACCAAGGGGTAACATGGCCGGGGAGCTGTTTTTT. Its protein is CASSPRGNMAGELFF.

CDR3 sequence reads: CASSSQVLRAFF. The CDR3 DNA is TGTGCCAGCAGCTCCCAGGTTTTGAGAGCTTTCTTT. The V and J genes are TRBV7-9 and TRBJ1-1; no firm D call. The CDR3 consists of 12 residues. Germline CDR1 SEHNR, CDR2 FQNEAQ (reference sequence). V was cut by 4 bases and J by 10 bases, with 13 bases left in between.

Comments on this clone: At the DNA level, this CDR3 is encoded by other sequences in the same sample as well. The gene calls are TRBV5-1 and TRBJ2-7; D might be TRBD2 (5 bases). The germline V gene has CDR1 SGHRS and CDR2 YFSETQ. This CDR3 spans 14 amino acids. Trimming took off 0 bases at V and 1 base at J, with 8 bases between the two ends. The CDR3 spells CASSLGTVSYEQYF. CDR3 DNA sequence: TGCGCCAGCAGCTTGGGGACTGTGTCCTACGAGCAGTACTTC. The variable domain in full, with the rest retrieved from reference TRBV5-1 and TRBJ2-7, is KAGVTQTPRYLIKTRGQQVTLSCSPISGHRSVSWYQQTPGQGLQFLFEYFSETQRNKGNFPGRFSGRQFSNSRSEMNVSTLELGDSALYLCASSLGTVSYEQYFGPGTRLTVT.

This CDR3 is CASSPRRHYNEQFF. CDR3 nucleotides: TGTGCCAGCAGCCCCCGCCGACACTACAATGAGCAGTTCTTC. V is TRBV14 and J is TRBJ2-1; D is unresolved. The CDR3 loop spans 14 amino acids. V was pared by 4 bases and J by 3 bases, with 10 bases between. CDR1 and CDR2 (germline): SGHDN, FVKESK.

CDR3 region: CATSRSQTGVQETQYF. CDR3 DNA: TGTGCCACCAGCAGATCCCAGACAGGGGTCCAAGAGACCCAGTACTTC. V usage is TRBV15 and J usage is TRBJ2-5; 8 bases agree with TRBD1. Trimming took 2 bases from V and 1 from J; bases not matched to a gene: 6. The CDR3 length is 16 residues. CDR1 and CDR2 (germline): LNHNV, YYDKDF (reference sequence).

The chain recombines TRBV4-1 with TRBJ1-3; 9 bases align to TRBD1. CDR1 is MGHRA, CDR2 YSYEKL, per germline. The CDR3 length is 19 residues. Germline trimming cut 3 bases from V and 0 bases from J; bases unmatched to any gene: 12. Here the CDR3 reads CASSHKHYTGGNSGNTIYF. The CDR3 region has the DNA TGCGCCAGCAGCCACAAGCACTACACAGGGGGCAACTCTGGAAACACCATATATTTT.

V gene TRBV6-6 combines with J gene TRBJ2-7; 9 bases fit TRBD2. Germline CDR1 reads MNHNY; CDR2 reads SVGAGI (reference sequence). This CDR3 contains 14 residues. V lost 7 bases to trimming and J lost 3 bases; unmatched junction nucleotides: 7. The CDR3 region has the DNA TGTGCCAGCAACGTAGCGGGGGCCCTCTACGAGCAGTACTTC. Its translation is CASNVAGALYEQYF.

The chain employs TRBV5-1 and TRBJ2-7, with 7 positions matching TRBD2. This CDR3 is 15 amino acids long. The J segment lost 6 bases and the V segment lost 5 bases, leaving 14 bases of the junction unmatched. The V gene's germline CDR1 is SGHRS and CDR2 YFSETQ. The CDR3: CASRSQRGGRLEQYF. CDR3 in DNA: TGCGCCAGCAGGTCCCAGCGGGGAGGTCGCCTCGAGCAGTACTTC.

This sequence joins TRBV30 and TRBJ1-4; TRBD1 matches at 10 bases. The germline gives CDR1 GTSNPN, CDR2 SVGIG (reference sequence). V lost 1 base to trimming and J lost 0 bases; unmatched junction nucleotides: 2. The CDR3 is 16 amino acids. CDR3: CAWSGQGAATNEKLFF. The CDR3 DNA sequence: TGTGCCTGGAGTGGACAGGGGGCTGCAACTAATGAAAAACTGTTTTTT.

This clone came up once. In nucleotides, the CDR3 is TGTGCCACCTGGCAGGGAACTCAGCCCCAGCATTTT. It encodes CATWQGTQPQHF. The chain employs TRBV5-5 and TRBJ1-5, with D possibly being TRBD1 (5 bases). Germline assignment: CDR1 SGHKS and CDR2 YYEKEE (reference sequence). V lost 9 bases, J lost 6 bases, and 13 bases lay in between. The CDR3 has 12 residues.

The chain combines TRBV5-1 with TRBJ1-4, with D perhaps TRBD1 (5 bases). The CDR3 spans 11 residues. Trimming removed 7 bases at V and 10 bases at J, with 11 bases between. CDR1 and CDR2 (germline): SGHRS, YFSETQ. CDR3 protein: CASESGGKLFF. CDR3 in DNA: TGCGCCAGCGAATCCGGGGGAAAACTGTTTTTT.